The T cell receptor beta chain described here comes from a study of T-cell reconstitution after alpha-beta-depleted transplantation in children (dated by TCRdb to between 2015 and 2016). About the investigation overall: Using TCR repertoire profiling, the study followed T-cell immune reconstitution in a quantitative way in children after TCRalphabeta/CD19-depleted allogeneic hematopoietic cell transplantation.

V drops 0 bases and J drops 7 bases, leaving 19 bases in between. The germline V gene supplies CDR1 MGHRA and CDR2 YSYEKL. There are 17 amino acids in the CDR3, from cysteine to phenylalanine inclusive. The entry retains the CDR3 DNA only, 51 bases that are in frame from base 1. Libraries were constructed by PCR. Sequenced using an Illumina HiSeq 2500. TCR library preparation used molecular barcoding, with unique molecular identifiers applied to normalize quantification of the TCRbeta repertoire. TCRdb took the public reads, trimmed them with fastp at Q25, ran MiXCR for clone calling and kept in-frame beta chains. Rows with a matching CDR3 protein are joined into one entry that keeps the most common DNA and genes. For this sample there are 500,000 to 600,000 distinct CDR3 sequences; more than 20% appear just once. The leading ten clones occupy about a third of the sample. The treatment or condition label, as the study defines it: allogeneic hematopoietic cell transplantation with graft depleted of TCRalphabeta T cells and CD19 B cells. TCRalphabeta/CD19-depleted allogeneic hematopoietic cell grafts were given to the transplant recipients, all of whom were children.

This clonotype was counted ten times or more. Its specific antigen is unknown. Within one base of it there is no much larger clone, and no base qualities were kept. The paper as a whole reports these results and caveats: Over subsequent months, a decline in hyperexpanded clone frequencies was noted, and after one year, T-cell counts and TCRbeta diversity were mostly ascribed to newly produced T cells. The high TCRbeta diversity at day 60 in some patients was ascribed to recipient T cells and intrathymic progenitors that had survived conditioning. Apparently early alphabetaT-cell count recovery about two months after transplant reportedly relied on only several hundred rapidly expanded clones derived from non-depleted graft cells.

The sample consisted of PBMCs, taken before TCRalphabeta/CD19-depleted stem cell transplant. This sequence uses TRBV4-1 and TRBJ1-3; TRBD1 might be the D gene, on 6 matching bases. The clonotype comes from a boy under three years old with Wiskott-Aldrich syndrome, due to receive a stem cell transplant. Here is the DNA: TGCGCCAGCAGCCAAGAAGATGATACAGGGCCCCGGAACACCATATATTTT. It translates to CASSQEDDTGPRNTIYF.